What follows describes a single T cell receptor beta chain. Its target is not known. These data come from a study of a mutant IDH1 vaccine in newly diagnosed glioma. Turning to the study itself: Averaging roughly 40 years of age, treated patients were about 60% male and 37.5% female. Notes on the study in general: Vaccination elicited immune responses in approximately 92% of patients.

Described time point: week 23, last vaccination. Vaccinated patients received 300 ug of mutant IDH1 20-mer peptide per dose, with topical imiquimod. The germline V and J ends were trimmed by 3 bases and 0 bases, with 6 bases remaining between them. The CDR3 has 14 amino acids. Germline CDR1 and CDR2: SGHNT and YENEEA. This table comes from immunoSEQ multiplex PCR, and its TCRdb copy is limited to in-frame clones, with some not included. Among about 77,000 clones listed, 85% to 90% were seen once. The receptor's source is a woman aged 50 to 60 with glioma. Sequencing was performed on PBMCs, taken from a glioma patient whose treatment included an IDH1 peptide vaccine. V is TRBV11-3 and J is TRBJ1-3; D is ambiguous. CDR3 nucleotide sequence: TGTGCCAGCAGCTTGGGTAGCTCTGGAAACACCATATATTTT. Amino acid sequence: CASSLGSSGNTIYF.